This T cell receptor beta chain was found in a study of blood T cell repertoires in COVID-19. Background on the study: COVID-19 samples, acute and convalescent, were from the United States, Italy and Spain.

The ends lost 5 bases at V and 3 bases at J; junction bases unmatched: 4. The CDR3 runs 13 residues. Germline loops: CDR1 MNHEY, CDR2 SVGAGI. As handled by the study authors: Reference gene primer amplification gave estimated nucleated cell counts. Measured with immunoSEQ multiplex PCR; TCRdb has only the in-frame clones, and not every one. That table is the source of V, J and clone size, and D and trimming were worked out from the DNA. This table holds a few hundred thousand clones, around 86% found once. The source material was peripheral blood. This TCR derives from a man aged 30-40 years who had recovered from COVID-19. The V and J genes are TRBV6-5 and TRBJ2-7; TRBD1 agrees at 7 bases. CDR3 residues: CASSPGGLYEQYF. The CDR3 region has the DNA TGTGCCAGCAGTCCAGGGGGTCTCTACGAGCAGTACTTC.